Listed here is a single T cell receptor (beta chain). The antigen it binds to is not known. Within one base of it there is no much larger clone, and no base qualities were kept. Trimming removed 3 bases from V and 0 bases from J; the gene matches leave 4 bases unexplained. Inclusive of the bounding cysteine and phenylalanine, the CDR3 is 18 residues long. Only the CDR3 region is kept as DNA, spanning 54 bases read in frame from base 1. CDR1 and CDR2 (SGHAT, FQNNGV) derive from the germline V gene. TCRbeta CDR3 regions were amplified from genomic DNA using the immunoSEQ Assay, a bias-controlled multiplex PCR. The authors' analysis ran thus. Nucleated cell counts per sample were estimated from amplification of reference gene primers within the assay. To quantify the absolute abundance of each unique TCRbeta CDR3 rearrangement, sequence reads were collapsed and filtered. Productive Simpson clonality was computed per sample as the square root of Simpson's diversity index over productive rearrangements. TCRdb retrieved this table from immuneACCESS and kept in-frame rearrangements only. Not all clones are present; in checked studies, unresolved V genes account for under half, and no reason is known for the remainder. V and J calls and clone size are given by that table; D and trimming were obtained from the DNA. The sample records 200,000 to 250,000 clones, approximately 84% of which are singletons. 3% of the sample is held by the ten biggest clonotypes.

This specimen belongs to a study of blood T cell repertoires in COVID-19 (dated by TCRdb to the early 2020s). About the full investigation: Samples from collaborators originated in the United States, Italy and Spain and spanned both the acute and convalescent phases of COVID-19. The prospective study material was composed of cDNA or gDNA derived from T cells, B-cell-depleted T cells, or PBMCs. Deeply sampled blood TCRbeta repertoires from subjects exposed to, actively infected with, or recovered from COVID-19 were included in the dataset. The repertoires were made available in a free public database intended to serve as a resource for research on the immune response to SARS-CoV-2. Samples were obtained from the ongoing ImmuneRACE study (first 160 participants) and from about 1,300 subjects provided by 6 global collaborators. The sample metadata nearly always contained a de-identified subject ID, COVID-19 status, age in years and sex. Where available, HLA class I and class II types were obtained from metadata supplied by the sample provider rather than from assay-based typing.

The paper as a whole reports these results and caveats: Clinical and demographic metadata were provided uncurated, with the amount varying by source and participant.

Samples from volunteer blood donors who had recovered from COVID-19 were contributed by a second Seattle source. Collaborating institutions collected whole blood in K2EDTA tubes following their own protocols. For TCRbeta analysis, collaborators shipped samples in one of three forms: frozen whole blood, isolated PBMCs, or DNA extracted from either of those sample types. Sequences were obtained from peripheral blood. The rearrangement combines TRBV11-2 with TRBJ2-1; TRBD2 fits 14 bases in the junction. The clonotype comes from a woman younger than 45 who had recovered from COVID-19. The CDR3 sequence is CASSLTSGGVSSYNEQFF. Read as DNA, the sequence is TGTGCCAGCAGCTTGACTAGCGGGGGGGTGAGCTCCTACAATGAGCAGTTCTTC. The CDR3, completed at both ends by the reference TRBV11-2 and TRBJ2-1 genes, gives the full variable domain EAGVAQSPRYKIIEKRQSVAFWCNPISGHATLYWYQQILGQGPKLLIQFQNNGVVDDSQLPKDRFSAERLKGVDSTLKIQPAKLEDSAVYLCASSLTSGGVSSYNEQFFGPGTRLTVL.